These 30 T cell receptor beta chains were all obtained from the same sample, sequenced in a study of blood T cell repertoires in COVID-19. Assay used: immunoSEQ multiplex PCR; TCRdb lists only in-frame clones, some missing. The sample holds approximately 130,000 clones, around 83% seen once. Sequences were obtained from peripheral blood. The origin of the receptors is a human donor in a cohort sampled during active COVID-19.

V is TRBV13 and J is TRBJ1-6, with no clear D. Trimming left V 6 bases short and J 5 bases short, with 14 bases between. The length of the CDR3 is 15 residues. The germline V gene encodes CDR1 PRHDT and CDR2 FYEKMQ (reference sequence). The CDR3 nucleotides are TGTGCCAGCAGTTTCGGTCCCGGGGATAATTCACCCCTCCACTTT. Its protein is CASSFGPGDNSPLHF.

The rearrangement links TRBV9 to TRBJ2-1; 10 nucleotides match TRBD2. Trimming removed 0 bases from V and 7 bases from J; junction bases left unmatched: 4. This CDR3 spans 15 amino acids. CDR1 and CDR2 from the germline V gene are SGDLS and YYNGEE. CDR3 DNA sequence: TGTGCCAGCAGCGTAGACCTAGCGGGAGTTAATGAGCAGTTCTTC. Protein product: CASSVDLAGVNEQFF.

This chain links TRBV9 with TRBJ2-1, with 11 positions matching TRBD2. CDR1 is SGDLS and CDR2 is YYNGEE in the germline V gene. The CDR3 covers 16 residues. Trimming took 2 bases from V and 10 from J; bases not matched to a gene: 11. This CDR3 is CASSVLAGGISDEQFF. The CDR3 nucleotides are TGTGCCAGCAGCGTGCTAGCGGGAGGAATTTCTGACGAGCAGTTCTTC.

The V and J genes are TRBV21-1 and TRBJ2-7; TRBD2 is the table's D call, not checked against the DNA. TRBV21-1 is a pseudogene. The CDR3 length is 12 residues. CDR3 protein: CAIVRGSYEQYV. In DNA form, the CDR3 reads TGTGCCATTGTTCGCGGGAGCTACGAGCAGTACGTC.

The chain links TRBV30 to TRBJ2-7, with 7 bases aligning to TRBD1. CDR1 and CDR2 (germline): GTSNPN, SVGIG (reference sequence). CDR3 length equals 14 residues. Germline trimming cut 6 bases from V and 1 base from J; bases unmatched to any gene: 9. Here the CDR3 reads CACQRSGQSYEQYF. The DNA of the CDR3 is TGTGCCTGTCAGCGTTCGGGACAGTCCTACGAGCAGTACTTC.

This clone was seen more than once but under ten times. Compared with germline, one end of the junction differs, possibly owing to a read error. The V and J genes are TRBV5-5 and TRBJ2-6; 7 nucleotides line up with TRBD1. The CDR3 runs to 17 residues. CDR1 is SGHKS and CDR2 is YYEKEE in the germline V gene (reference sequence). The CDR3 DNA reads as TGTGCCAGCATCTTGGGGACAGCCGACTCTGGGGCCAACGTCCTGACTTTC. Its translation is CASILGTADSGANVLTF.

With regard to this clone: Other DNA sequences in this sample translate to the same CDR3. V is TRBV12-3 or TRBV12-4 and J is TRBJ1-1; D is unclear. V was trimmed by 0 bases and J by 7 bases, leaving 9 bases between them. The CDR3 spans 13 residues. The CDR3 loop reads CASSLAGGFEAFF. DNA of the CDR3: TGTGCCAGCAGTTTAGCCGGAGGGTTTGAAGCTTTCTTT.

The CDR3 DNA follows: TGTGCCAGCAGCTTACAGGGGAGCACTGAAGCTTTCTTT. Its translation: CASSLQGSTEAFF. The chain links TRBV9 to TRBJ1-1; 7 bases are shared with TRBD1. The ends lost 4 bases at V and 4 bases at J; junction bases unmatched: 4. This CDR3 spans 13 amino acids. CDR1 is SGDLS and CDR2 is YYNGEE in the germline V gene. The full variable domain, with the rest looked up from reference TRBV9 and TRBJ1-1, is DSGVTQTPKHLITATGQRVTLRCSPRSGDLSVYWYQQSLDQGLQFLIQYYNGEERAKGNILERFSAQQFPDLHSELNLSSLELGDSALYFCASSLQGSTEAFFGQGTRLTVV.

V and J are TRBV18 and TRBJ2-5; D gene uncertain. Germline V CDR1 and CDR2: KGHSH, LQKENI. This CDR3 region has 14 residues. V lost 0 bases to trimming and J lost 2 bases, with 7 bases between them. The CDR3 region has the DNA TGTGCCAGCTCACCACCGTACCAGCAAGAGACCCAGTACTTC. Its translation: CASSPPYQQETQYF.

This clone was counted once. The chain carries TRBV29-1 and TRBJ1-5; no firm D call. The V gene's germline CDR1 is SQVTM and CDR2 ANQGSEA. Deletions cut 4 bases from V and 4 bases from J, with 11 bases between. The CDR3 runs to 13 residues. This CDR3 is CSVADRVNQPQHF. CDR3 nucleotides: TGCAGCGTTGCGGATCGGGTTAATCAGCCCCAGCATTTT.

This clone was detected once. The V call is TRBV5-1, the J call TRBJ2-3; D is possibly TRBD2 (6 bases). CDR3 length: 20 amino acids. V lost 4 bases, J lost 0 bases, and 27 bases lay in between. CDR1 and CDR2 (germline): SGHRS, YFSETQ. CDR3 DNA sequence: TGCGCCAGCAGCCAACCCCAAGGAGCGGGTCTTACCACTAGCACAGATACGCAGTATTTT. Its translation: CASSQPQGAGLTTSTDTQYF.

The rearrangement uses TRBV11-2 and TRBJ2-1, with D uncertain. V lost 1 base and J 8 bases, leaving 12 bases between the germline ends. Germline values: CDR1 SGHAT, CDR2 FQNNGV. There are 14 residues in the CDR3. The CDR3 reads CASSLGSSPHEQFF. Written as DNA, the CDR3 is TGTGCCAGCAGCTTAGGCTCGAGTCCCCATGAGCAGTTCTTC.

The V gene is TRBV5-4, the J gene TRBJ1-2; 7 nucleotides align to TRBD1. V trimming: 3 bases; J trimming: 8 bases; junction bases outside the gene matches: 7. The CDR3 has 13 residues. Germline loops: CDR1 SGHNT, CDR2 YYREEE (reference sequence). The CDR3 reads CASSSATGYGYTF. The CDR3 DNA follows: TGTGCCAGCAGCTCGGCGACAGGGTACGGCTACACCTTC. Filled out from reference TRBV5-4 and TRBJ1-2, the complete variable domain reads ETGVTQSPTHLIKTRGQQVTLRCSSQSGHNTVSWYQQALGQGPQFIFQYYREEENGRGNFPPRFSGLQFPNYSSELNVNALELDDSALYLCASSSATGYGYTFGSGTRLTVV.

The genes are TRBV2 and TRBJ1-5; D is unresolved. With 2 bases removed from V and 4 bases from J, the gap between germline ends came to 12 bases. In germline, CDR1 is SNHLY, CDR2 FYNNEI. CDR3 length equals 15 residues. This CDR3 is CASSERRALNQPQHF. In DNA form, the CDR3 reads TGTGCCAGCAGTGAACGTCGAGCATTAAATCAGCCCCAGCATTTT.

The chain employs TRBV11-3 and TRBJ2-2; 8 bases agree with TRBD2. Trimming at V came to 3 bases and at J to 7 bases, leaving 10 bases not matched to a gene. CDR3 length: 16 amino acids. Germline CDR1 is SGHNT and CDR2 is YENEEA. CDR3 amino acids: CASSLGSSGSIGELFF. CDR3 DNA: TGTGCCAGCAGCTTGGGGTCAAGCGGGAGTATCGGGGAGCTGTTTTTT.

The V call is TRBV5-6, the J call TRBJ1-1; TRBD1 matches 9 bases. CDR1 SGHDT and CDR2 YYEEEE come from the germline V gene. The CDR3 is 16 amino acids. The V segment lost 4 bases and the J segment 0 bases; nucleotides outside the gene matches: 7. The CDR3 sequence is CASSPGQGRLNTEAFF. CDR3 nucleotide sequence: TGTGCCAGCAGCCCCGGACAGGGGAGACTGAACACTGAAGCTTTCTTT.

CDR3 region: CASITSGGYYEQYF. CDR3 coding DNA: TGTGCCAGCATCACCTCGGGGGGGTACTACGAGCAGTACTTC. The chain couples TRBV5-6 to TRBJ2-7; 8 positions match TRBD2. Looked up from germline, CDR1 is SGHDT and CDR2 is YYEEEE. The CDR3 runs to 14 residues. With V trimmed by 6 bases and J by 3 bases, 8 bases remained unmatched.

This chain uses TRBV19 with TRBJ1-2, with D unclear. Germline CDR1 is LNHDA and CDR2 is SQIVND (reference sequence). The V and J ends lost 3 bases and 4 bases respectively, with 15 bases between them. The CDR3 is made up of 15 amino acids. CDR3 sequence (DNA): TGTGCCAGTAGTATCCACCCCCCAGGCTTCTATGGCTACACCTTC. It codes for CASSIHPPGFYGYTF.

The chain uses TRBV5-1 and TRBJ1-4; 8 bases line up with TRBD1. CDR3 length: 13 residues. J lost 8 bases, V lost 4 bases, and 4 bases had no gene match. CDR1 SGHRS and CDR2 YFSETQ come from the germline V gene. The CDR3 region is CASSPGQEEKLFF. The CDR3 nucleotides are TGCGCCAGCAGCCCGGGACAGGAGGAAAAACTGTTTTTT.

CDR3 loop: CASSPHRTGGFDTEAFF. Written as DNA, the CDR3 is TGTGCCAGCAGTCCCCACCGGACAGGGGGCTTTGACACTGAAGCTTTCTTT. The genes are TRBV6-2 or TRBV6-3 and TRBJ1-1, with 11 bases aligning to TRBD1. V trimming: 5 bases; J trimming: 3 bases; junction bases outside the gene matches: 11. Germline-derived CDR1 and CDR2 are MNHEY and SVGEGT. The CDR3 is 17 amino acids.

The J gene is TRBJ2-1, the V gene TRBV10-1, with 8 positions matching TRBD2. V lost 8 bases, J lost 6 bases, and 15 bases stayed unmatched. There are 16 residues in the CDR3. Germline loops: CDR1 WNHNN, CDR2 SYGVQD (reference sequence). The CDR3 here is CASSASRGGAINEQFF. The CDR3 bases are TGCGCCAGCTCCGCAAGTCGGGGGGGGGCAATCAATGAGCAGTTCTTC.

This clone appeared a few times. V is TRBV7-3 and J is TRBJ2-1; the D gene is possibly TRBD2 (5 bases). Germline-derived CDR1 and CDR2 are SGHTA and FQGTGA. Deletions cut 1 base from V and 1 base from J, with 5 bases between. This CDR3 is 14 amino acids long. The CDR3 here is CASSLIASYNEQFF. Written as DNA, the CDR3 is TGTGCCAGCAGCTTAATAGCGTCCTACAATGAGCAGTTCTTC.

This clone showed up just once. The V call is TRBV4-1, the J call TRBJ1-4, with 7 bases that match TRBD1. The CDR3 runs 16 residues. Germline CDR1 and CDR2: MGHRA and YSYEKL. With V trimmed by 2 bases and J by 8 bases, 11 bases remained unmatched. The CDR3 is CASSQLSAGGWEKLFF. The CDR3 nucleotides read TGCGCCAGCAGCCAACTTTCGGCAGGGGGTTGGGAAAAACTGTTTTTT.

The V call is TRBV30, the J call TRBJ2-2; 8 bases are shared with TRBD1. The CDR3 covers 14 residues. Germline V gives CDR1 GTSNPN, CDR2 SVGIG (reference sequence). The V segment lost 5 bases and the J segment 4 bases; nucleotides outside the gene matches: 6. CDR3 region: CAWGVQGGTGELFF. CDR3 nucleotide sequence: TGTGCCTGGGGAGTACAGGGGGGCACCGGGGAGCTGTTTTTT. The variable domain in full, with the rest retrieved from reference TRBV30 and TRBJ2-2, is SQTIHQWPATLVQPVGSPLSLECTVEGTSNPNLYWYRQAAGRGLQLLFYSVGIGQISSEVPQNLSASRPQDRQFILSSKKLLLSDSGFYLCAWGVQGGTGELFFGEGSRLTVL.

The CDR3 region is CAISPGSRDGYTF. CDR3 in DNA: TGTGCCATCAGCCCGGGTTCCAGAGATGGCTACACCTTC. The chain recombines TRBV10-3 with TRBJ1-2; D gene ambiguous. The germline V and J ends were trimmed by 6 bases and 6 bases, with 14 bases remaining between them. CDR3 length: 13 residues. Germline CDR1 reads ENHRY; CDR2 reads SYGVKD.

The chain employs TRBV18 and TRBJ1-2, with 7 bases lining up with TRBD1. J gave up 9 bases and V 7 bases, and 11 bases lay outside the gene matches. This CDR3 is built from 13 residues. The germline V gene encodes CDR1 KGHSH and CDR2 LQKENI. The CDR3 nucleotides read TGTGCCAGCTTCATCCAGGGGGTAGAGAGCTACACCTTC. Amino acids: CASFIQGVESYTF.

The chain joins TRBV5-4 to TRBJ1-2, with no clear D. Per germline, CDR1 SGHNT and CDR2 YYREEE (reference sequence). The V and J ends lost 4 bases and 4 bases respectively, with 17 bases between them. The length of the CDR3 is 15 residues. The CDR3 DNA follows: TGTGCCAGCAGCCGCGACGCGGGTACCAGCTATGGCTACACCTTC. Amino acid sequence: CASSRDAGTSYGYTF.

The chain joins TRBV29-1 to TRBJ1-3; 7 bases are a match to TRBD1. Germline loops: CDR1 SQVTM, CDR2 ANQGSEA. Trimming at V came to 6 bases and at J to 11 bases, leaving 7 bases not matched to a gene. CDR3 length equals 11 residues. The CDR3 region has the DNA TGCAGCGTGGGGAGACAGGGCGCCATATATTTT. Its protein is CSVGRQGAIYF.

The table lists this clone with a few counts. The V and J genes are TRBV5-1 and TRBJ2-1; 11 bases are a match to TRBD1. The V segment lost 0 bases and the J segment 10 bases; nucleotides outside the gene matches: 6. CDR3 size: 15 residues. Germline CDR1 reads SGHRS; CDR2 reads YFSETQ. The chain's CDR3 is CASSLDGQGAREQFF. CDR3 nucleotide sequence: TGCGCCAGCAGCTTGGACGGACAGGGGGCGCGGGAGCAGTTCTTC.

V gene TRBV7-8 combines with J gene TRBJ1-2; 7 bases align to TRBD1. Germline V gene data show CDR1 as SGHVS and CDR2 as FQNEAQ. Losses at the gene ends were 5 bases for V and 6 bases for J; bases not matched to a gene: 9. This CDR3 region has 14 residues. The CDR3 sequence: CASSPDRVVNGYTF. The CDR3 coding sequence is TGTGCCAGCAGCCCCGACAGGGTGGTCAATGGCTACACCTTC.